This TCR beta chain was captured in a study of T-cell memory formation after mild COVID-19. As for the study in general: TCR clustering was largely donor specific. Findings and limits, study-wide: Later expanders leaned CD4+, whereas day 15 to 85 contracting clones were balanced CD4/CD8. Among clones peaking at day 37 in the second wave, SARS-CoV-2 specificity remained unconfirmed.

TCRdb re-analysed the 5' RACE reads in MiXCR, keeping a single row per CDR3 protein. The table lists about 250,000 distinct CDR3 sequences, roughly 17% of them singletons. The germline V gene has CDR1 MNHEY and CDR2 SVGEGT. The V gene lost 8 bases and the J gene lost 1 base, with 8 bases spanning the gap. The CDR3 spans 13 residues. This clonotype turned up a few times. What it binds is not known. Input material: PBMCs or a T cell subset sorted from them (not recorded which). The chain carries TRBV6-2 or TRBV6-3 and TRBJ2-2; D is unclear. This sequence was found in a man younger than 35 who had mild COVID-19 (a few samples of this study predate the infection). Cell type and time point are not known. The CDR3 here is CASRPGNTGELFF. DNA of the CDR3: TGTGCCAGCCGGCCAGGGAACACCGGGGAGCTGTTTTTT.